Listed below are T cell receptor beta chains from one sample, sequenced in a study of long-term antiretroviral therapy in people with HIV. Libraries were prepared by immunoSEQ multiplex PCR; TCRdb keeps only in-frame clonotypes and omits some of them. This table has about 23,000 clones, more than 65% appearing once. The sequencing used unsorted PBMCs, collected 0.3 years after starting antiretroviral therapy. Source of these receptors: a man aged 50 to 59 with HIV. CDR3s include the opening cysteine and the closing phenylalanine or tryptophan. D genes are given only for firm matches. The size field is filled for only some rows; it gives once, few, many or a size class.

v_call	d_call	j_call	clone_size	cdr3_aa	cdr3_nt
TRBV19	-	TRBJ1-2	-	CASSSAGLSYGYTF	TGTGCCAGTAGTAGCGCAGGACTGAGCTATGGCTACACCTTC
TRBV13	-	TRBJ2-5	-	CASSRGLGETQYF	TGTGCCAGCAGCAGAGGATTGGGAGAGACCCAGTACTTC
TRBV4-3	TRBD2	TRBJ2-1	-	CASSQDRASGGSKQFF	TGCGCCAGCAGCCAAGATAGGGCTAGCGGGGGTTCGAAGCAGTTCTTC
TRBV19	-	TRBJ2-7	-	CASSTGQWDGWEQYF	TGTGCCAGTAGTACCGGACAGTGGGATGGTTGGGAGCAGTACTTC
TRBV15	-	TRBJ1-4	-	CATSRVGGELFF	TGTGCCACCAGCAGAGTAGGGGGTGAACTGTTTTTT
TRBV7-9	TRBD2	TRBJ2-5	-	CASSLSSGLGYF	TGTGCCAGCAGCTTATCGTCGGGACTAGGGTACTTC
TRBV2	TRBD2	TRBJ2-3	-	CASSDELAGADTQYF	TGTGCCAGCAGTGATGAGCTAGCGGGAGCAGATACGCAGTATTTT
TRBV7-9	TRBD2	TRBJ2-1	-	CASSTSGMYSYNEQFF	TGTGCCAGCAGCACTAGCGGGATGTACTCCTACAATGAGCAGTTCTTC
TRBV7-3	-	TRBJ2-5	-	CASSPDSARGETQYF	TGTGCCAGCAGCCCCGACAGCGCCCGAGGGGAGACCCAGTACTTC
TRBV5-1	TRBD1	TRBJ1-1	-	CASSQDRGNTEAFF	TGCGCCAGCAGCCAGGACAGGGGGAACACTGAAGCTTTCTTT
TRBV18	-	TRBJ1-3	-	CASSYRTSLISGNTIYF	TGTGCCAGCTCATATCGCACTTCCCTCATCTCTGGAAACACCATATATTTT
TRBV7-9	-	TRBJ2-7	-	CASSLVPGAGEQYF	TGTGCCAGCAGCTTAGTGCCGGGGGCGGGAGAGCAGTACTTC
TRBV2	-	TRBJ2-7	-	CASSVDSSYEQYF	TGTGCCAGCAGTGTGGACAGCTCCTACGAGCAGTACTTC
TRBV4-1	-	TRBJ1-2	-	CASSQFGVFWGYTF	TGCGCCAGCAGCCAATTCGGGGTTTTTTGGGGCTACACCTTC
TRBV4-3	TRBD1	TRBJ1-2	once	CASSPFGGGQGNYGYTF	TGCGCCAGCAGCCCCTTTGGGGGTGGACAGGGGAACTATGGCTACACCTTC
TRBV9	-	TRBJ2-3	-	CASSVGALTDTQYF	TGTGCCAGCAGCGTAGGAGCGCTCACAGATACGCAGTATTTT
TRBV7-8	TRBD2	TRBJ2-7	-	CASSSLLSGGGYEQYF	TGTGCCAGCAGTTCCCTCCTTTCTGGCGGGGGGTACGAGCAGTACTTC
TRBV5-6	TRBD1	TRBJ1-5	once	CASSLGGTGGQPQHF	TGTGCCAGCAGCTTGGGTGGGACAGGAGGTCAGCCCCAGCATTTT
TRBV19	-	TRBJ1-2	few	CASSIGGLRERYGYTF	TGTGCCAGTAGTATAGGAGGTCTCAGAGAACGGTATGGCTACACCTTC
TRBV19	-	TRBJ2-7	-	CASSIYRESYEQYF	TGTGCCAGTAGTATTTACAGGGAATCCTACGAGCAGTACTTC
TRBV6-5	-	TRBJ1-2	few	CASSLGAGGYTF	TGTGCCAGCAGTCTTGGAGCGGGGGGCTACACCTTC
TRBV18	-	TRBJ2-5	-	CASSRTAQETQYF	TGTGCCAGCTCAAGAACAGCCCAAGAGACCCAGTACTTC
TRBV7-9	-	TRBJ1-5	-	CASSLESNQPQHF	TGTGCCAGCAGCTTGGAGAGCAATCAGCCCCAGCATTTT
TRBV27	-	TRBJ2-3	-	CASSLWNTDTQYF	TGTGCCAGCAGTTTATGGAACACAGATACGCAGTATTTT
TRBV10-3	-	TRBJ2-7	-	CAISGRLSYEQYF	TGTGCCATCAGTGGCAGGTTGAGTTACGAGCAGTACTTC
TRBV14	-	TRBJ2-2	-	CASSQDMGAVELFF	TGTGCCAGCAGCCAAGATATGGGGGCTGTGGAGCTGTTTTTT
TRBV27	-	TRBJ2-5	-	CASSPSGGTETQYF	TGTGCCAGCAGCCCGAGTGGGGGAACCGAGACCCAGTACTTC
TRBV10-2	-	TRBJ2-7	-	CASSESRELTYEQYF	TGCGCCAGCAGTGAGTCGAGGGAGCTCACCTACGAGCAGTACTTC
TRBV27	-	TRBJ2-3	-	CASRITDTQYF	TGTGCCAGCAGGATCACAGATACGCAGTATTTT
TRBV9	TRBD1	TRBJ2-1	-	CASSAGGTYNEQFF	TGTGCCAGCAGCGCAGGGGGCACCTACAATGAGCAGTTCTTC
TRBV10-2	TRBD2	TRBJ2-1	-	CATTSDSSYNEQFF	TGCGCCACCACTAGCGATAGCTCCTACAATGAGCAGTTCTTC
TRBV7-3	-	TRBJ2-6	-	CASSLSLSGANVLTF	TGTGCCAGCAGCTTGAGCCTTTCTGGGGCCAACGTCCTGACTTTC
TRBV21-1	-	TRBJ1-1	-	CASRMGGGRENTEAFF	TGTGCCAGCAGGATGGGAGGGGGCAGGGAGAACACTGAAGCTTTCTTT
TRBV18	TRBD2	TRBJ2-1	-	CASSSFSGSSYNEQFF	TGTGCCAGCTCATCATTCAGCGGGAGCTCCTACAATGAGCAGTTCTTC
TRBV4-3	TRBD2	TRBJ2-1	few	CASSRGTSGDNEQFF	TGCGCCAGCAGCCGAGGGACTAGCGGGGACAATGAGCAGTTCTTC
TRBV6-5	-	TRBJ1-2	-	CASSYSGRGTYGYTF	TGTGCCAGCAGTTACTCAGGCAGGGGAACCTATGGCTACACCTTC
TRBV29-1	-	TRBJ1-1	-	CSVMFPGTEAFF	TGCAGCGTTATGTTTCCGGGCACTGAAGCTTTCTTT
TRBV29-1	-	TRBJ1-3	-	CSVEDARRNSGNTIYF	TGCAGCGTTGAAGACGCGCGTCGGAACTCTGGAAACACCATATATTTT
TRBV4-1	-	TRBJ1-5	-	CASSQTVGATRYYSNQPQHF	TGCGCCAGCAGCCAGACAGTTGGGGCAACCAGGTATTATAGCAATCAGCCCCAGCATTTT
TRBV6-1	-	TRBJ1-2	-	CASTLTTAGGYTF	TGTGCCAGCACCCTAACGACCGCGGGTGGCTACACCTTC
TRBV10-3	TRBD2	TRBJ2-7	medium-sized	CAISLGLEGGMREQYF	TGTGCCATCAGCCTGGGACTAGAGGGGGGGATGAGGGAGCAGTACTTC
TRBV5-4	TRBD2	TRBJ2-4	-	CASSWGLATGNIQYF	TGTGCCAGCAGCTGGGGACTAGCGACTGGAAACATTCAGTACTTC
TRBV5-4	TRBD2	TRBJ2-1	-	CASSFNHRAGGSSNEQFF	TGTGCCAGCAGCTTTAACCATAGAGCGGGGGGTTCATCCAATGAGCAGTTCTTC
TRBV6-5	-	TRBJ1-1	-	CASSFPDADPTEAFF	TGTGCCAGCAGTTTCCCGGACGCGGACCCAACTGAAGCTTTCTTT